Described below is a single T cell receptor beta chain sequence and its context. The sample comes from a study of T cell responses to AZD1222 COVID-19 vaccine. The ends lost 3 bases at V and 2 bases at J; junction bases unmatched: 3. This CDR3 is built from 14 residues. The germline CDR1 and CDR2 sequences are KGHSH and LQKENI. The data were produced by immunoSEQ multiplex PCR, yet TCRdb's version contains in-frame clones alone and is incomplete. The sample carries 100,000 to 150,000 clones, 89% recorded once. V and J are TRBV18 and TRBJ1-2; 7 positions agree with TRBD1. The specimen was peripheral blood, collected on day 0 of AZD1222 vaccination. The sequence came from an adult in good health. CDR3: CASSPPTGNYGYTF. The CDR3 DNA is TGTGCCAGCTCACCCCCGACAGGGAACTATGGCTACACCTTC.